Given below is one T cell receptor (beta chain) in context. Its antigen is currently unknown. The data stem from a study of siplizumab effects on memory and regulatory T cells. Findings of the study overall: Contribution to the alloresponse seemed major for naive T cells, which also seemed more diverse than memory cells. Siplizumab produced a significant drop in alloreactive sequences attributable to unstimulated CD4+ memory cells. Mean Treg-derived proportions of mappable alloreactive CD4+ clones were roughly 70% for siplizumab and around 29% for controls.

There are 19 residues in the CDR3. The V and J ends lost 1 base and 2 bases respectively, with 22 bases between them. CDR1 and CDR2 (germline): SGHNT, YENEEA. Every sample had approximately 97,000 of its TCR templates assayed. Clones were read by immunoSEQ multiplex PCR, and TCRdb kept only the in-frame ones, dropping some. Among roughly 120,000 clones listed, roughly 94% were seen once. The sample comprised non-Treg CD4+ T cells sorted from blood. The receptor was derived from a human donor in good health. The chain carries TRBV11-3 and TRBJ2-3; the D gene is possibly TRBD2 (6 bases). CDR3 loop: CASSLAVTSRSSTTDTQYF. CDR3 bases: TGTGCCAGCAGCTTAGCGGTAACTAGCAGGAGTAGCACCACAGATACGCAGTATTTT.